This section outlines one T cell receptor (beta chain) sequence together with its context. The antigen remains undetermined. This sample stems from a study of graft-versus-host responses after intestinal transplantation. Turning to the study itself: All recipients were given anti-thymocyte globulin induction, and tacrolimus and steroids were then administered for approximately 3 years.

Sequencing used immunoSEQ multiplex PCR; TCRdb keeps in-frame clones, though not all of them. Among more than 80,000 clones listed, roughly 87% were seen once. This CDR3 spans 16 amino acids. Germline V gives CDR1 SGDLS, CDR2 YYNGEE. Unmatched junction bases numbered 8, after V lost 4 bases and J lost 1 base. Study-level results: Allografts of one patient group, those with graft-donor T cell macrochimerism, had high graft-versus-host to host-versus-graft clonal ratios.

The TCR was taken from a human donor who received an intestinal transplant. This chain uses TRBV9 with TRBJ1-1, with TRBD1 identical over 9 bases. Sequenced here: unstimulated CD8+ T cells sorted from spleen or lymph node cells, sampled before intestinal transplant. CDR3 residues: CASSISQGQGNTEAFF. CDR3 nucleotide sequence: TGTGCCAGCAGCATTAGTCAGGGACAGGGGAACACTGAAGCTTTCTTT.